The 19 T cell receptor beta chains reported below all come from one sample, sequenced in a study of T cells in Graves' hyperthyroidism and ophthalmopathy. TCR beta CDR3 region amplification was performed from RNA transcripts. The HTBI primer set served for first-round RT-PCR of the TCR CDR3. TCRdb re-derived calls from the multiplex PCR reads in MiXCR, one entry per CDR3 protein. Among about 590,000 distinct CDR3 sequences listed, approximately 15% were seen once. The sequencing sample was made of blood. These receptors were obtained from a young woman with Graves' hyperthyroidism.

Concerning this clonotype: Here the CDR3 omits its conserved ending phenylalanine or tryptophan, so a read error is the likely source. The rearrangement links TRBV15 to TRBJ1-5; TRBD1 is a possible D gene (5 bases). Germline assignment: CDR1 LNHNV and CDR2 YYDKDF (reference sequence). The CDR3 runs to 13 residues. Deletions cut 6 bases from V and 6 bases from J, with 12 bases between. The CDR3 loop reads CATSNGGGQPQHL. The CDR3 DNA sequence: TGTGCCACCAGTAACGGGGGGGGTCAGCCCCAGCATCTT.

The J gene is TRBJ2-1, the V gene TRBV6-1; TRBD2 aligns across 11 bases. The CDR3 is 16 residues long. Germline CDR1 is MNHNS and CDR2 is SASEGT. With V trimmed by 6 bases and J by 4 bases, 8 bases remained unmatched. Written as DNA, the CDR3 is TGTGCCAGCAGCGCGATAGCGGGAGGGCCGTACAATGAGCAGTTCTTC. This codes for CASSAIAGGPYNEQFF.

This clonotype has a handful of counts. CDR3 sequence reads: CSASVSGDSYNEQFF. The CDR3 DNA follows: TGCAGTGCTAGTGTTAGCGGGGATTCCTACAATGAGCAGTTCTTC. This chain uses TRBV20-1 with TRBJ2-1, with 8 bases lining up with TRBD2. The V and J ends lost 3 bases and 1 base, in that order; junction bases with no gene match: 5. This CDR3 has 15 amino acids. Germline values: CDR1 DFQATT, CDR2 SNEGSKA (reference sequence).

Ten or more counts support this clonotype. CDR3 loop: CASSYNVGTGASNEKLFF. Here the CDR3 DNA reads TGTGCCAGCAGTTACAACGTAGGGACAGGGGCAAGTAATGAAAAACTGTTTTTT. The chain joins TRBV6-5 to TRBJ1-4, with 10 bases matching TRBD1. Germline CDR1 reads MNHEY; CDR2 reads SVGAGI. J was trimmed by 4 bases and V by 2 bases; bases with no gene match: 10. CDR3 length: 18 residues.

The chain employs TRBV30 and TRBJ2-1; 7 bases are a match to TRBD2. Germline assignment: CDR1 GTSNPN and CDR2 SVGIG (reference sequence). The CDR3 is 13 amino acids. The CDR3 spells CALGGRTYNEQFF. The CDR3 nucleotides are TGTGCACTTGGCGGGAGAACCTACAATGAGCAGTTCTTC.

This chain connects TRBV6-1 to TRBJ1-5, with 12 bases matching TRBD1. Germline V lookup: CDR1 MNHNS, CDR2 SASEGT. Trimming at V came to 6 bases and at J to 7 bases, leaving 19 bases not matched to a gene. The CDR3 consists of 19 residues. In DNA form, the CDR3 reads TGTGCCAGCAGCCCCGGCCCCGTAAGGGACAGGGGGCCTCGACAGCCCCAGCATTTT. Its translation is CASSPGPVRDRGPRQPQHF.

This clonotype was seen ten or more times. The chain uses TRBV5-4 and TRBJ1-1; D perhaps matches TRBD1 (5 bases). This CDR3 spans 14 amino acids. The V end lost 2 bases, the J end lost 7 bases, and 15 bases lay between the germline ends. The germline V gene has CDR1 SGHNT and CDR2 YYREEE (reference sequence). CDR3 amino acids: CASSLKGSGFEAFF. Written as DNA, the CDR3 is TGTGCCAGCAGCTTAAAGGGGAGCGGTTTTGAAGCTTTCTTT. The whole variable domain, remainder taken from reference TRBV5-4 and TRBJ1-1, is ETGVTQSPTHLIKTRGQQVTLRCSSQSGHNTVSWYQQALGQGPQFIFQYYREEENGRGNFPPRFSGLQFPNYSSELNVNALELDDSALYLCASSLKGSGFEAFFGQGTRLTVV.

The table lists this clonotype with many counts. The chain carries TRBV28 and TRBJ1-5; TRBD1 agrees at 9 bases. In germline, CDR1 is MDHEN, CDR2 SYDVKM. The CDR3 covers 15 residues. V lost 5 bases and J lost 7; bases outside the gene matches: 9. This CDR3 is CASSVSGTGFQPQHF. The DNA for the CDR3 is TGTGCCAGCAGTGTTAGCGGGACAGGGTTCCAGCCCCAGCATTTT.

This clonotype has only a few counts. V is TRBV24-1 and J is TRBJ2-1; possibly TRBD2 for D (6 bases). V was clipped by 4 bases and J by 7 bases, with 13 bases between them. The CDR3 consists of 14 residues. The germline CDR1 and CDR2 sequences are KGHDR and SFDVKD. The DNA of the CDR3 is TGTGCCACCAGTGACCCGGGACTCCTGAATGAGCAGTTCTTC. It specifies CATSDPGLLNEQFF.

This clonotype appeared many times. V is TRBV30 and J is TRBJ2-3, with 10 bases fitting TRBD1. V shed 0 bases and J 4 bases; nucleotides not matched to a gene: 1. The CDR3 loop spans 14 amino acids. Germline V gene data show CDR1 as GTSNPN and CDR2 as SVGIG (reference sequence). In DNA, the CDR3 is TGTGCCTGGAGTGTAGGACAGGGGGCAGATACGCAGTATTTT. Translated, it gives CAWSVGQGADTQYF.

This clonotype was observed a few times. V and J are TRBV25-1 and TRBJ1-1; TRBD1 agrees at 10 bases. Germline-derived CDR1 and CDR2 are MGHDK and SYGVNS. The CDR3 length is 15 residues. V shed 3 bases and J 5 bases; nucleotides not matched to a gene: 6. The CDR3 sequence is CASSDLRDRGTEAFF. CDR3 DNA sequence: TGTGCCAGCAGTGACCTACGGGACAGGGGTACTGAAGCTTTCTTT.

The table lists this clonotype with a few counts. The chain joins TRBV6-9 to TRBJ2-1; 7 nucleotides agree with TRBD2. The length of the CDR3 is 15 residues. Germline trimming cut 5 bases from V and 0 bases from J; bases unmatched to any gene: 4. Germline CDR1 MNHGY, CDR2 SVAAGI. CDR3 nucleotides: TGTGCCAGCAGTCGGCGCGGGAGCTCCTACAATGAGCAGTTCTTC. Protein: CASSRRGSSYNEQFF.

Here the CDR3 reads CSVDLTGEVGYTF. As DNA, the CDR3 is TGCAGCGTTGACCTGACAGGGGAAGTTGGCTACACCTTC. The chain uses TRBV29-1 and TRBJ1-2; the match to TRBD1 covers 8 bases. Germline loops: CDR1 SQVTM, CDR2 ANQGSEA. The CDR3 covers 13 residues. Losses at the gene ends were 3 bases for V and 7 bases for J; bases not matched to a gene: 7.

In this sample, this clonotype turned up many times. The chain combines TRBV27 with TRBJ1-5; TRBD1 matches 9 bases. In germline, CDR1 is MNHEY, CDR2 SMNVEV (reference sequence). CDR3 length: 13 amino acids. J was trimmed by 6 bases and V by 4 bases; bases with no gene match: 1. The CDR3, as DNA: TGTGCCAGCAGTTCGGGACAGGGTCAGCCCCAGCATTTT. Protein sequence: CASSSGQGQPQHF.

The table lists this clonotype with a few counts. This chain connects TRBV20-1 to TRBJ1-5, with 8 bases fitting TRBD1. Germline V CDR1 and CDR2: DFQATT, SNEGSKA (reference sequence). V dropped 5 bases and J dropped 5; count of bases not matched to a gene: 5. The CDR3 contains 13 residues. The CDR3 spells CSAGVDRDQPQHF. In DNA, the CDR3 is TGCAGTGCTGGGGTGGACAGGGATCAGCCCCAGCATTTT.

The sample holds a few counts of this clonotype. The V and J genes are TRBV30 and TRBJ1-5; D is ambiguous. This CDR3 has 13 amino acids. CDR1 GTSNPN and CDR2 SVGIG come from the germline V gene (reference sequence). V was pared by 3 bases and J by 8 bases, with 14 bases between. In DNA, the CDR3 is TGTGCCTGGAGGGGCAGCCCTTTTGAGCCCCAGCATTTT. Its translation: CAWRGSPFEPQHF.

In its sample, this clonotype was seen a few times. A read error may produce the germline difference seen at one junction end. This chain connects TRBV7-3 to TRBJ2-1; D not resolved. Looked up from germline, CDR1 is SGHTA and CDR2 is FQGTGA. The CDR3 is made up of 12 amino acids. In DNA, the CDR3 is TGTGTCAGCAGGTTACTGGGCAATGAGCAGTTCTTC. Translated: CVSRLLGNEQFF.

Many counts were recorded for this clonotype. The gene calls are TRBV2 and TRBJ2-7; D not certain. Looked up from germline, CDR1 is SNHLY and CDR2 is FYNNEI. The CDR3 contains 13 residues. Trimming cost V 6 bases and J 3 bases, with 12 bases left between them. The CDR3 bases are TGTGCCAGCAGGAGATCCCAGTACTACGAGCAGTACTTC. This codes for CASRRSQYYEQYF.

This clonotype was seen many times. This rearrangement joins TRBV3-1 to TRBJ2-5; 11 nucleotides agree with TRBD1. Trimming removed 4 bases from V and 4 bases from J; junction bases left unmatched: 2. The germline V gene encodes CDR1 LGHDT and CDR2 YNNKEL (reference sequence). The CDR3 spans 14 residues. The CDR3 DNA sequence: TGTGCCAGCAGCCGGGGGACAGGGGGAGAGACCCAGTACTTC. Translation: CASSRGTGGETQYF.